A selection of T cell receptor beta chains follows, all from one sample in a study of cytomegalovirus exposure and HLA in healthy donors. Clones were read by immunoSEQ multiplex PCR, and TCRdb kept only the in-frame ones, dropping some. The table has about 120,000 clones, 80% to 85% seen once. The specimen was PBMCs. Source of these receptors: a woman aged 30 to 39 in good health and CMV-seronegative. Both conserved end residues are part of each CDR3. A D gene is named only where the DNA matches it firmly. Some rows have no size entry. The others give once, few or many, or a class for an expanded clone.

CDR3 protein	CDR3 DNA	J gene	clone size	D gene	V gene
CASSPGLRPYEQYF	TGCGCCAGCAGCCCGGGACTCCGCCCCTACGAGCAGTACTTC	TRBJ2-7	NA	NA	TRBV5-1
CASSVEEVAKETQYF	TGTGCCAGCAGCGTAGAGGAGGTTGCCAAAGAGACCCAGTACTTC	TRBJ2-5	NA	NA	TRBV9
CASSLSKNTEAFF	TGTGCCAGCAGCTTAAGCAAGAACACTGAAGCTTTCTTT	TRBJ1-1	NA	NA	TRBV7-2
CASSLGKGLAGGTHEQYF	TGCGCCAGCAGCTTGGGTAAAGGCCTAGCGGGAGGGACCCACGAGCAGTACTTC	TRBJ2-7	NA	TRBD2	TRBV5-1
CASSLGAGATYEQYF	TGTGCCAGCAGCCTGGGCGCAGGGGCTACCTACGAGCAGTACTTC	TRBJ2-7	NA	NA	TRBV9
CASSRLAATNEKLFF	TGTGCCAGTAGTAGGCTGGCAGCAACTAATGAAAAACTGTTTTTT	TRBJ1-4	NA	NA	TRBV19
CASSLEQSRTQYF	TGTGCCAGCAGCTTAGAACAGTCCAGGACCCAGTACTTC	TRBJ2-5	NA	NA	TRBV7-7
CASSALGASSTDTQYF	TGTGCCAGCAGCGCCCTGGGGGCATCTAGCACAGATACGCAGTATTTT	TRBJ2-3	once	NA	TRBV7-2
CASRPGGNTDTQYF	TGTGCCAGCAGGCCGGGGGGGAACACAGATACGCAGTATTTT	TRBJ2-3	NA	TRBD2	TRBV5-4
CASTADPGGTGELFF	TGTGCCAGCACCGCCGACCCCGGCGGTACCGGGGAGCTGTTTTTT	TRBJ2-2	NA	NA	TRBV6-5
CASGGGGGSGQPQHF	TGTGCCAGCGGGGGGGGTGGGGGGAGCGGTCAGCCCCAGCATTTT	TRBJ1-5	once	NA	TRBV6-5
CASSFTTSGSETQYF	TGCGCCAGCAGCTTCACTACTAGCGGGAGTGAGACCCAGTACTTC	TRBJ2-5	NA	TRBD2	TRBV5-1
CASSTGTGIGELFF	TGTGCCAGTAGTACCGGGACAGGGATCGGGGAGCTGTTTTTT	TRBJ2-2	NA	TRBD1	TRBV19
CASSQGRQVIYEQYF	TGCGCCAGCAGCCAAGGCCGACAGGTGATATACGAGCAGTACTTC	TRBJ2-7	once	NA	TRBV4-1
CASSQVPGQGADEQFF	TGCGCCAGCAGCCAAGTCCCGGGACAGGGGGCGGATGAGCAGTTCTTC	TRBJ2-1	few	TRBD1	TRBV4-1
CASSLTGGENTEAFF	TGTGCCAGCAGTCTCACAGGGGGCGAGAACACTGAAGCTTTCTTT	TRBJ1-1	NA	TRBD1	TRBV27
CASSLAGGYSYEQYF	TGCGCCAGCAGCTTGGCGGGAGGATACTCCTACGAGCAGTACTTC	TRBJ2-7	NA	TRBD2	TRBV5-1
CASSLSGRGANEQFF	TGTGCCAGCAGCTTAAGCGGGAGAGGGGCCAATGAGCAGTTCTTC	TRBJ2-1	NA	TRBD2	TRBV7-2
CASSLLSGRIHF	TGTGCCAGCAGTCTCCTTAGCGGCCGGATCCACTTC	TRBJ2-5	NA	NA	TRBV28
CASSDTSSYEQYF	TGCGCCAGCAGTGACACGAGCTCCTACGAGCAGTACTTC	TRBJ2-7	NA	NA	TRBV10-1
CASSLPGTGSSTDTQYF	TGTGCCAGCAGTCTCCCCGGGACAGGGAGCAGCACAGATACGCAGTATTTT	TRBJ2-3	NA	TRBD1	TRBV6-7
CASSEWQENTEAFF	TGTGCCAGCAGTGAATGGCAGGAGAACACTGAAGCTTTCTTT	TRBJ1-1	NA	NA	TRBV25-1
CSGGSSYEQYF	TGCAGTGGTGGGAGCTCCTACGAGCAGTACTTC	TRBJ2-7	NA	NA	TRBV20-1
CASSFSTSGKETQYF	TGTGCCAGCAGCTTCTCGACTAGCGGTAAAGAGACCCAGTACTTC	TRBJ2-5	NA	TRBD2	TRBV11-1
CASSLWTGVAFNEKLFF	TGTGCCAGCAGCTTGTGGACAGGGGTGGCATTTAATGAAAAACTGTTTTTT	TRBJ1-4	NA	TRBD1	TRBV7-9
CATTLRDREGIYEQYF	TGTGCCACCACGCTTAGAGACAGGGAAGGGATCTACGAGCAGTACTTC	TRBJ2-7	NA	TRBD1	TRBV7-9
CASSLRIFGAGVSNEQFF	TGTGCCAGCAGTTTACGGATTTTCGGAGCGGGAGTTAGTAATGAGCAGTTCTTC	TRBJ2-1	NA	TRBD2	TRBV27
CASSDLREQYF	TGCGCCAGCAGCGATTTGAGGGAGCAGTACTTC	TRBJ2-5	NA	NA	TRBV5-1
CASSETSGSAIGGYEQYF	TGTGCCAGTAGCGAGACTAGCGGGAGCGCAATAGGAGGCTACGAGCAGTACTTC	TRBJ2-7	few	TRBD2	TRBV19
CASRRGVSSYEQYF	TGTGCCAGCAGACGCGGGGTCAGCTCCTACGAGCAGTACTTC	TRBJ2-7	NA	NA	TRBV6-1
CASSLGGTSIYNEQFF	TGTGCCAGCAGCTTGGGGGGGACTAGTATATACAATGAGCAGTTCTTC	TRBJ2-1	NA	TRBD2	TRBV5-6
CASGLGTGPKETQYF	TGTGCTAGTGGTTTGGGGACAGGGCCCAAAGAGACCCAGTACTTC	TRBJ2-5	NA	TRBD1	TRBV12-5
CASSTGVGGESVLTF	TGCGCCAGCAGCACCGGGGTCGGGGGGGAGAGCGTCCTGACTTTC	TRBJ2-6	NA	TRBD2	TRBV5-1
CASRQGGTTEAFF	TGTGCCAGCAGGCAGGGGGGCACCACTGAAGCTTTCTTT	TRBJ1-1	NA	TRBD1	TRBV2
CASSERPDFTEAFF	TGTGCCAGCAGTGAACGTCCGGACTTCACTGAAGCTTTCTTT	TRBJ1-1	NA	NA	TRBV6-1
CASSLGGRGRADEQYF	TGTGCCAGCAGCTTGGGAGGGCGCGGGAGGGCCGACGAGCAGTACTTC	TRBJ2-7	few	TRBD2	TRBV5-6
CASWTGNTGELFF	TGTGCCAGCTGGACAGGGAACACCGGGGAGCTGTTTTTT	TRBJ2-2	NA	TRBD1	TRBV2
CASSQSGITNTGELFF	TGCGCCAGCAGCCAGAGCGGGATAACGAACACCGGGGAGCTGTTTTTT	TRBJ2-2	NA	TRBD2	TRBV4-3
CASSGGGSYNEQFF	TGTGCCAGCAGTGGCGGGGGCTCCTACAATGAGCAGTTCTTC	TRBJ2-1	once	TRBD2	TRBV2
CATYTRDRGYEQYF	TGTGCCACCTATACGCGGGACAGGGGTTACGAGCAGTACTTC	TRBJ2-7	NA	TRBD1	TRBV28
CASSRQGFGYTF	TGTGCCAGCAGCCGACAGGGGTTTGGCTACACCTTC	TRBJ1-2	once	TRBD1	TRBV6-5
CASSSLAVNEQFF	TGTGCCAGCAGCTCCCTAGCGGTCAATGAGCAGTTCTTC	TRBJ2-1	NA	TRBD2	TRBV7-3
CASSVASGSYEQYF	TGTGCCAGCAGCGTAGCTAGTGGCTCCTACGAGCAGTACTTC	TRBJ2-7	NA	NA	TRBV9
CAISEGTDNEKLFF	TGTGCCATCAGTGAAGGAACAGATAATGAAAAACTGTTTTTT	TRBJ1-4	NA	NA	TRBV10-3
CASSWTTLTSSSSYNEQFF	TGTGCCAGCAGCTGGACGACTCTAACTAGCTCCAGCTCCTACAATGAGCAGTTCTTC	TRBJ2-1	NA	NA	TRBV7-9
CASSSGAGGTQYF	TGTGCCAGCAGTTCCGGGGCAGGCGGGACGCAGTACTTC	TRBJ2-5	once	NA	TRBV27
CASSAGVGPIEKLFF	TGTGCCAGCAGCGCGGGAGTGGGCCCAATCGAAAAACTGTTTTTT	TRBJ1-4	NA	NA	TRBV5-6
CASSPPRENTEAFF	TGTGCCAGCAGCCCCCCGCGGGAGAACACTGAAGCTTTCTTT	TRBJ1-1	few	NA	TRBV7-9
CASSIGYGGLGYGYTF	TGTGCCAGCAGCATAGGATACGGGGGGCTTGGCTATGGCTACACCTTC	TRBJ1-2	once	NA	TRBV13
CASSVASWGGEQFF	TGTGCCAGCAGCGTTGCTAGCTGGGGGGGTGAGCAGTTCTTC	TRBJ2-1	NA	TRBD2	TRBV14
CASSFSFEQFF	TGTGCCAGCAGCTTTTCCTTTGAGCAGTTCTTC	TRBJ2-1	once	NA	TRBV7-9
CATRGTSSPTDTQYF	TGTGCCACCAGAGGGACTAGTTCCCCCACAGATACGCAGTATTTT	TRBJ2-3	NA	TRBD2	TRBV15
CASPPAGQTNLLTGELFF	TGCGCCAGCCCCCCGGCGGGACAGACGAACCTACTTACCGGGGAGCTGTTTTTT	TRBJ2-2	once	NA	TRBV23-1
CASSQRLAGGNEQYF	TGCGCCAGCAGCCAGAGACTAGCGGGAGGGAACGAGCAGTACTTC	TRBJ2-7	NA	TRBD2	TRBV4-3
CASGSQGIREQYF	TGTGCCAGCGGGTCGCAGGGAATTCGGGAGCAGTACTTC	TRBJ2-7	NA	NA	TRBV5-4
CASSQGGYEQYF	TGTGCCAGCAGCCAAGGAGGCTACGAGCAGTACTTC	TRBJ2-7	NA	NA	TRBV5-4
CASSFPDGSSGANVLTF	TGTGCCAGCAGTTTCCCGGACGGGAGCTCTGGGGCCAACGTCCTGACTTTC	TRBJ2-6	NA	NA	TRBV28
CASSQAGGGNTIYF	TGCGCCAGCAGCCAAGCAGGGGGAGGAAACACCATATATTTT	TRBJ1-3	NA	TRBD1	TRBV4-1
CASSSPGQGLAEAFF	TGTGCCAGCAGCTCACCGGGACAGGGGCTCGCTGAAGCTTTCTTT	TRBJ1-1	NA	TRBD1	TRBV7-9